A selection of T cell receptor beta chains follows, all from one sample in a study of blood T cell repertoires in COVID-19. Only in-frame clones appear in the TCRdb table, and some are missing; sequencing was by immunoSEQ multiplex PCR. The table has 85,000 to 100,000 clones, approximately 90% seen once. What was sequenced was peripheral blood. The receptors derive from a man in his 60s with acute or convalescent COVID-19. Each CDR3 is given with its conserved first and last residue. A D gene is named only where the DNA matches it firmly. For some rows the clone size is stated as once, few or many, or as a class when expanded; others skip it.

J gene: TRBJ2-3; D gene: TRBD2; clone size: .; V gene: TRBV3-1/TRBV3-2; CDR3 protein: CASSQRGGAGTDTQYF; CDR3 DNA: TGTGCCAGCAGCCAACGGGGGGGGGCCGGCACAGATACGCAGTATTTT
J gene: TRBJ1-5; D gene: .; clone size: .; V gene: TRBV19; CDR3 protein: CASRPGGAPQPQHF; CDR3 DNA: TGTGCCAGTAGACCGGGTGGGGCTCCTCAGCCCCAGCATTTT
J gene: TRBJ1-2; D gene: .; clone size: .; V gene: TRBV7-9; CDR3 protein: CASSWPRVILYGYTF; CDR3 DNA: TGTGCCAGCAGCTGGCCCAGGGTCATCCTCTATGGCTACACCTTC
J gene: TRBJ1-3; D gene: .; clone size: .; V gene: TRBV28; CDR3 protein: CASSDSQGSGNTIYF; CDR3 DNA: TGTGCCAGCAGCGACAGCCAAGGGTCTGGAAACACCATATATTTT
J gene: TRBJ1-6; D gene: .; clone size: .; V gene: TRBV3-1/TRBV3-2; CDR3 protein: CASSQAGTRNNSPLHF; CDR3 DNA: TGTGCCAGCAGCCAAGCCGGGACACGAAATAATTCACCCCTCCACTTT
J gene: TRBJ1-6; D gene: TRBD1; clone size: .; V gene: TRBV2; CDR3 protein: CASSGTGRRNSPLHF; CDR3 DNA: TGTGCCAGCAGCGGGACAGGGCGACGGAATTCACCCCTCCACTTT
J gene: TRBJ1-5; D gene: .; clone size: .; V gene: TRBV5-1; CDR3 protein: CASSLETGNQPQHF; CDR3 DNA: TGCGCCAGCAGCTTGGAGACTGGCAATCAGCCCCAGCATTTT
J gene: TRBJ1-5; D gene: .; clone size: .; V gene: TRBV7-2; CDR3 protein: CASSLRRGDGQPQHF; CDR3 DNA: TGTGCCAGCAGCTTAAGGCGGGGGGACGGTCAGCCCCAGCATTTT
J gene: TRBJ1-2; D gene: TRBD1; clone size: .; V gene: TRBV28; CDR3 protein: CASSLRGQGYTF; CDR3 DNA: TGTGCCAGCAGTCTAAGGGGACAGGGCTACACCTTC
J gene: TRBJ1-1; D gene: .; clone size: .; V gene: TRBV19; CDR3 protein: CASRLETMNTEAFF; CDR3 DNA: TGTGCCAGTCGACTGGAGACTATGAACACTGAAGCTTTCTTT
J gene: TRBJ1-6; D gene: .; clone size: .; V gene: TRBV5-8; CDR3 protein: CASSFEFRNSPLHF; CDR3 DNA: TGTGCCAGCAGCTTCGAGTTCCGGAATTCACCCCTCCACTTT
J gene: TRBJ1-3; D gene: .; clone size: .; V gene: TRBV18; CDR3 protein: CASSPGAGGNTIYF; CDR3 DNA: TGTGCCAGCTCACCGGGGGCTGGCGGAAACACCATATATTTT
J gene: TRBJ1-4; D gene: TRBD1; clone size: .; V gene: TRBV7-8; CDR3 protein: CASSSGTGGKGEKLFF; CDR3 DNA: TGTGCCAGCAGTTCGGGGACAGGGGGAAAGGGTGAAAAACTGTTTTTT
J gene: TRBJ2-7; D gene: TRBD1; clone size: once; V gene: TRBV6-5; CDR3 protein: CASSWTGGGNEQYF; CDR3 DNA: TGTGCCAGCAGTTGGACAGGGGGCGGCAACGAGCAGTACTTC
J gene: TRBJ1-5; D gene: .; clone size: .; V gene: TRBV18; CDR3 protein: CASSPRRGSGYSSQPQHF; CDR3 DNA: TGTGCCAGCTCACCCCGGCGGGGGTCAGGGTACTCGAGTCAGCCCCAGCATTTT
J gene: TRBJ2-5; D gene: .; clone size: .; V gene: TRBV6-6; CDR3 protein: CASSRVSGGASETQYF; CDR3 DNA: TGTGCCAGCAGCCGCGTGAGTGGGGGGGCCTCAGAGACCCAGTACTTC
J gene: TRBJ2-3; D gene: .; clone size: .; V gene: TRBV19; CDR3 protein: CASSIELPGDTQYF; CDR3 DNA: TGTGCCAGTAGTATAGAACTGCCGGGAGATACGCAGTATTTT
J gene: TRBJ2-3; D gene: .; clone size: .; V gene: TRBV14; CDR3 protein: CASSQDLGTQADTQYF; CDR3 DNA: TGTGCCAGCAGCCAAGATTTAGGCACCCAGGCAGATACGCAGTATTTT
J gene: TRBJ2-2; D gene: .; clone size: .; V gene: TRBV11-2; CDR3 protein: CASSSLTTGIRGGELFF; CDR3 DNA: TGTGCCAGCAGCTCACTTACTACAGGGATCAGGGGCGGGGAGCTGTTTTTT
J gene: TRBJ1-5; D gene: .; clone size: .; V gene: TRBV6-4; CDR3 protein: CASSDSGGPLSQPQHF; CDR3 DNA: TGTGCCAGCAGTGATTCGGGAGGCCCCTTGTCTCAGCCCCAGCATTTT
J gene: TRBJ2-4; D gene: .; clone size: .; V gene: TRBV7-9; CDR3 protein: CASSADSPAKNIQYF; CDR3 DNA: TGTGCCAGCAGCGCGGACAGCCCAGCCAAAAACATTCAGTACTTC
J gene: TRBJ1-4; D gene: .; clone size: once; V gene: TRBV7-9; CDR3 protein: CASSLDGAATNEKLFF; CDR3 DNA: TGTGCCAGCAGCTTAGATGGTGCGGCAACTAATGAAAAACTGTTTTTT
J gene: TRBJ1-1; D gene: .; clone size: .; V gene: TRBV19; CDR3 protein: CASSKALTGGTEAFF; CDR3 DNA: TGTGCCAGTAGTAAAGCGTTAACAGGAGGGACTGAAGCTTTCTTT
J gene: TRBJ1-5; D gene: .; clone size: .; V gene: TRBV7-9; CDR3 protein: CASSDARTGNQPQHF; CDR3 DNA: TGTGCCAGCAGCGACGCTAGGACTGGCAATCAGCCCCAGCATTTT
J gene: TRBJ2-7; D gene: .; clone size: .; V gene: TRBV7-9; CDR3 protein: CASSPGGPRSDEQYF; CDR3 DNA: TGTGCCAGCAGCCCCGGGGGGCCAAGATCAGACGAGCAGTACTTC
J gene: TRBJ1-1; D gene: .; clone size: .; V gene: TRBV7-9; CDR3 protein: CASSLLTDDTEAFF; CDR3 DNA: TGTGCCAGCAGTCTCCTTACAGACGACACTGAAGCTTTCTTT
J gene: TRBJ1-1; D gene: TRBD1; clone size: .; V gene: TRBV19; CDR3 protein: CASSSQGMNTEAFF; CDR3 DNA: TGTGCCAGTAGTTCACAGGGGATGAACACTGAAGCTTTCTTT
J gene: TRBJ1-2; D gene: .; clone size: .; V gene: TRBV30; CDR3 protein: CAWSESSRYTF; CDR3 DNA: TGTGCCTGGAGTGAAAGTAGTCGCTACACCTTC
J gene: TRBJ1-1; D gene: .; clone size: .; V gene: TRBV11-2; CDR3 protein: CASGGTLNTEAFF; CDR3 DNA: TGTGCCAGCGGGGGGACGTTGAACACTGAAGCTTTCTTT
J gene: TRBJ1-5; D gene: .; clone size: .; V gene: TRBV5-4; CDR3 protein: CASSLQEEGNQPQHF; CDR3 DNA: TGTGCCAGCAGCTTACAGGAGGAGGGAAATCAGCCCCAGCATTTT
J gene: TRBJ2-5; D gene: .; clone size: .; V gene: TRBV3-1/TRBV3-2; CDR3 protein: CASSQDVLAGGKTQYF; CDR3 DNA: TGTGCCAGCAGCCAAGACGTACTAGCTGGAGGGAAGACCCAGTACTTC
J gene: TRBJ2-1; D gene: TRBD1; clone size: .; V gene: TRBV6-5; CDR3 protein: CASSYRDRGSGEQFF; CDR3 DNA: TGTGCCAGCAGTTATCGGGACAGGGGTTCTGGCGAGCAGTTCTTC
J gene: TRBJ2-7; D gene: .; clone size: .; V gene: TRBV6-6; CDR3 protein: CASSYDRLSYEQYF; CDR3 DNA: TGTGCCAGCAGTTACGACAGACTCTCCTACGAGCAGTACTTC
J gene: TRBJ1-5; D gene: .; clone size: .; V gene: TRBV6-5; CDR3 protein: CASREDSQRPQHF; CDR3 DNA: TGTGCCAGCAGGGAGGACAGCCAGCGGCCCCAGCATTTT
J gene: TRBJ1-2; D gene: TRBD1; clone size: once; V gene: TRBV30; CDR3 protein: CAWRVGTGSGYTF; CDR3 DNA: TGTGCCTGGAGGGTAGGGACAGGGAGCGGCTACACCTTC
J gene: TRBJ2-1; D gene: TRBD1; clone size: .; V gene: TRBV11-2; CDR3 protein: CASTGGPYNEQFF; CDR3 DNA: TGTGCCAGTACAGGGGGGCCCTACAATGAGCAGTTCTTC
J gene: TRBJ1-6; D gene: .; clone size: once; V gene: TRBV5-1; CDR3 protein: CASSLEQGHSPLHF; CDR3 DNA: TGCGCCAGCAGCTTGGAGCAGGGGCATTCACCCCTCCACTTT
J gene: TRBJ2-5; D gene: .; clone size: .; V gene: TRBV2; CDR3 protein: CASSEGAGGALIVRTQYF; CDR3 DNA: TGTGCCAGCAGTGAAGGGGCTGGGGGGGCGTTGATTGTTCGGACCCAGTACTTC
J gene: TRBJ2-1; D gene: TRBD1; clone size: .; V gene: TRBV27; CDR3 protein: CASSLTDRGKNEQFF; CDR3 DNA: TGTGCCAGCAGCCTTACCGACAGGGGGAAGAATGAGCAGTTCTTC
J gene: TRBJ2-1; D gene: TRBD2; clone size: .; V gene: TRBV3-1/TRBV3-2; CDR3 protein: CASSQGRTSGGSEQFF; CDR3 DNA: TGTGCCAGCAGCCAAGGCCGGACTAGCGGGGGAAGTGAGCAGTTCTTC
J gene: TRBJ1-5; D gene: TRBD1; clone size: .; V gene: TRBV27; CDR3 protein: CASSPQGEVRQPQHF; CDR3 DNA: TGTGCCAGCAGTCCCCAGGGGGAAGTCCGGCAGCCCCAGCATTTT
J gene: TRBJ1-4; D gene: .; clone size: .; V gene: TRBV19; CDR3 protein: CASSRDEVLNEKLFF; CDR3 DNA: TGTGCCAGTAGTCGAGACGAGGTCCTTAATGAAAAACTGTTTTTT
J gene: TRBJ2-7; D gene: .; clone size: .; V gene: TRBV30; CDR3 protein: CAWSVGQGHNEQYF; CDR3 DNA: TGTGCCTGGAGTGTGGGGCAGGGCCACAACGAGCAGTACTTC
J gene: TRBJ1-1; D gene: .; clone size: .; V gene: TRBV18; CDR3 protein: CASSPNRWNTEAFF; CDR3 DNA: TGTGCCAGCTCACCGAACAGGTGGAACACTGAAGCTTTCTTT
J gene: TRBJ1-6; D gene: TRBD1; clone size: .; V gene: TRBV5-1; CDR3 protein: CASSLNGQGEASPLHF; CDR3 DNA: TGCGCCAGCAGCTTAAATGGACAGGGGGAGGCTTCACCCCTCCACTTT
J gene: TRBJ1-1; D gene: .; clone size: medium-sized; V gene: TRBV27; CDR3 protein: CASSLDKNTEAFF; CDR3 DNA: TGTGCCAGCAGTTTGGACAAGAACACTGAAGCTTTCTTT
J gene: TRBJ1-5; D gene: TRBD1; clone size: .; V gene: TRBV7-2; CDR3 protein: CASSPGGMGQPQHF; CDR3 DNA: TGTGCCAGCAGCCCAGGGGGAATGGGTCAGCCCCAGCATTTT
J gene: TRBJ1-2; D gene: .; clone size: .; V gene: TRBV4-1; CDR3 protein: CASSQIQRVGGYTF; CDR3 DNA: TGCGCCAGCAGCCAAATCCAGCGGGTGGGCGGCTACACCTTC
J gene: TRBJ2-7; D gene: .; clone size: .; V gene: TRBV5-6; CDR3 protein: CASTRGSQTYEQYF; CDR3 DNA: TGTGCCAGCACCCGGGGTTCCCAAACCTACGAGCAGTACTTC
J gene: TRBJ1-1; D gene: .; clone size: .; V gene: TRBV3-1/TRBV3-2; CDR3 protein: CASSQVFPGIEAFF; CDR3 DNA: TGTGCCAGCAGCCAAGTATTCCCGGGAATTGAAGCTTTCTTT
J gene: TRBJ1-3; D gene: .; clone size: few; V gene: TRBV28; CDR3 protein: CASTHPPEFGGNTIYF; CDR3 DNA: TGTGCCAGCACCCACCCCCCCGAGTTCGGGGGAAACACCATATATTTT
J gene: TRBJ1-3; D gene: .; clone size: .; V gene: TRBV10-2; CDR3 protein: CASSDETEYRSGNTIYF; CDR3 DNA: TGCGCCAGCAGTGACGAGACAGAATACCGCTCTGGAAACACCATATATTTT
J gene: TRBJ2-3; D gene: .; clone size: once; V gene: TRBV6-5; CDR3 protein: CASSPPGTDTQYF; CDR3 DNA: TGTGCCAGCAGTCCCCCGGGCACAGATACGCAGTATTTT
J gene: TRBJ1-5; D gene: TRBD1; clone size: .; V gene: TRBV5-1; CDR3 protein: CASSFRGQRDQPQHF; CDR3 DNA: TGCGCCAGCAGCTTCAGGGGGCAAAGGGATCAGCCCCAGCATTTT
J gene: TRBJ2-3; D gene: .; clone size: .; V gene: TRBV7-6; CDR3 protein: CASSSRISGDTDTQYF; CDR3 DNA: TGTGCCAGCAGCTCGCGGATCTCGGGGGACACAGATACGCAGTATTTT